This T cell receptor (beta chain) was profiled in a study of blood T cell repertoires in COVID-19. Study in general: Sample material is recorded as cDNA or gDNA derived from T cells, B-cell-depleted T cells, or PBMCs.

This CDR3 has 15 amino acids. Trimming took 6 bases from V and 4 from J; bases not matched to a gene: 6. Germline V gene lookup returns CDR1 SNHLY and CDR2 FYNNEI. Using immunoSEQ multiplex PCR, the repertoire was profiled, and TCRdb retains in-frame clones only, with some absent. In the table there are roughly 97,000 clones, about nine tenths of which are singletons. The V gene is TRBV2, the J gene TRBJ2-2, with 9 bases lining up with TRBD1. Sequencing was done on a sample of peripheral blood. The clonotype was recovered from a man in his 60s with acute or convalescent COVID-19. The CDR3 loop is CASRQQGASTGELFF. CDR3 DNA sequence: TGTGCCAGCAGGCAACAGGGGGCGTCCACCGGGGAGCTGTTTTTT.